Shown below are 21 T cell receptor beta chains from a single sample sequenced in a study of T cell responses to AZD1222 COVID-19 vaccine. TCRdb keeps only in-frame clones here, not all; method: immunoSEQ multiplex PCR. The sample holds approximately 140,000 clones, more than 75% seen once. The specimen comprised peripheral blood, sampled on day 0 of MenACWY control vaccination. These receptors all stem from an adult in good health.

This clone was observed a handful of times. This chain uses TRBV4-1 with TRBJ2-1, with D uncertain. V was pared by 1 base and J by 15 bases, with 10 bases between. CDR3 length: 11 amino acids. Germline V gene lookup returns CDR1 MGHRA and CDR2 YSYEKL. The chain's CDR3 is CASSQGRYAFF. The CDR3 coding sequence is TGCGCCAGCAGCCAAGGAAGGTATGCGTTCTTC.

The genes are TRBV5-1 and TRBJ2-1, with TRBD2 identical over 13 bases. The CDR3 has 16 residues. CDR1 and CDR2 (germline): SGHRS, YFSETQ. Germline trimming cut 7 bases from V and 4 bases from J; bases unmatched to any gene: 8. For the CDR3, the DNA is TGCGCCAGCTCCGGGACTAGCGGGGCCATATACAATGAGCAGTTCTTC. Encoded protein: CASSGTSGAIYNEQFF.

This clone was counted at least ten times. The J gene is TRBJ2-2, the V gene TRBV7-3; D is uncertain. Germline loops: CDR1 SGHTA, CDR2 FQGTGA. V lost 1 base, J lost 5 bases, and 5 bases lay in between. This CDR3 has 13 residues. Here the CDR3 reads CASSLRTTGELFF. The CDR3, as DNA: TGTGCCAGCAGCTTAAGGACGACCGGGGAGCTGTTTTTT.

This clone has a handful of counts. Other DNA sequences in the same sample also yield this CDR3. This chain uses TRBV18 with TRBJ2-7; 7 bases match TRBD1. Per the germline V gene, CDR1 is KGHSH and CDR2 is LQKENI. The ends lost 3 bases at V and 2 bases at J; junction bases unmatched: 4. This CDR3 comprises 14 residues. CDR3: CASSPRQGTYEQYV. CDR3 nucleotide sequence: TGTGCCAGCTCACCCAGACAGGGAACCTACGAGCAGTACGTC.

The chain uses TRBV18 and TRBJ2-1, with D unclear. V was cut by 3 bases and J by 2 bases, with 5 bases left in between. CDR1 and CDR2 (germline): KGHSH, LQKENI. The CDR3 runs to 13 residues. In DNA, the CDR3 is TGTGCCAGCTCACCGTCGGCCTACAATGAGCAGTTCTTC. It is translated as CASSPSAYNEQFF. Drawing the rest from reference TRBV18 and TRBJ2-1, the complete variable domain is NAGVMQNPRHLVRRRGQEARLRCSPMKGHSHVYWYRQLPEEGLKFMVYLQKENIIDESGMPKERFSAEFPKEGPSILRIQQVVRGDSAAYFCASSPSAYNEQFFGPGTRLTVL.

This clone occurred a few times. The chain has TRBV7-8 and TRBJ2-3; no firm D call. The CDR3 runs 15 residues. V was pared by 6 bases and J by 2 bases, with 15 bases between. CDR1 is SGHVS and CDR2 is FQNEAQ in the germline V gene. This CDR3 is CASRQNNMNTDTQYF. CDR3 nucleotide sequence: TGTGCCAGCAGGCAGAATAATATGAACACAGATACGCAGTATTTT.

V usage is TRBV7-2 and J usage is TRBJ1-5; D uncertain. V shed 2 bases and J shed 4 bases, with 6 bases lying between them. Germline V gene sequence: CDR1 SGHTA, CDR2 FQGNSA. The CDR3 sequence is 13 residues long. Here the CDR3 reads CASSLSANQPQHF. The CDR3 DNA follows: TGTGCCAGCAGCTTAAGTGCGAATCAGCCCCAGCATTTT.

CDR3 sequence: CATRETGDTEAFF. Written as DNA, the CDR3 is TGTGCCACCCGAGAGACAGGGGACACTGAAGCTTTCTTT. The chain combines TRBV7-2 with TRBJ1-1; TRBD1 matches at 8 bases. From germline, CDR1 is SGHTA and CDR2 FQGNSA. CDR3 length: 13 residues. Trimming removed 10 bases from V and 3 bases from J; junction bases left unmatched: 7. Combining the CDR3 with reference TRBV7-2 and TRBJ1-1 gives the whole variable domain GAGVSQSPSNKVTEKGKDVELRCDPISGHTALYWYRQSLGQGLEFLIYFQGNSAPDKSGLPSDRFSAERTGGSVSTLTIQRTQQEDSAVYLCATRETGDTEAFFGQGTRLTVV.

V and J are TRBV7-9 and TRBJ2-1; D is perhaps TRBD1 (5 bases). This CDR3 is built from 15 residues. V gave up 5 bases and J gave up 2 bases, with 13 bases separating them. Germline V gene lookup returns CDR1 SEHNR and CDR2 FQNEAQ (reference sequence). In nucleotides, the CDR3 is TGTGCCAGCAGCCATCGAAGGGGCCCCTACAATGAGCAGTTCTTC. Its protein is CASSHRRGPYNEQFF.

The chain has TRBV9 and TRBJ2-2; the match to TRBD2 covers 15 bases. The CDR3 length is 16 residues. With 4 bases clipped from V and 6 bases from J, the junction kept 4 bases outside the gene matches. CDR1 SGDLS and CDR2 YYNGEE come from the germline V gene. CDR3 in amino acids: CASSSGLAGGPGELFF. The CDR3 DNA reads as TGTGCCAGCAGCTCCGGACTAGCGGGGGGGCCCGGGGAGCTGTTTTTT. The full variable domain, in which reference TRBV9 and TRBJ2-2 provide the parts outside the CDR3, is DSGVTQTPKHLITATGQRVTLRCSPRSGDLSVYWYQQSLDQGLQFLIQYYNGEERAKGNILERFSAQQFPDLHSELNLSSLELGDSALYFCASSSGLAGGPGELFFGEGSRLTVL.

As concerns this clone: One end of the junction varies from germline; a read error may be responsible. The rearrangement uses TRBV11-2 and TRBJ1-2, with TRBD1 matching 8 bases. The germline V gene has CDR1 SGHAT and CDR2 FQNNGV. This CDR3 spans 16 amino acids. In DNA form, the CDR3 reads TGTGCCAGCAGCTTAGCCCTGGACAGGGCTAAATATGGCTACACCTTC. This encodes CASSLALDRAKYGYTF.

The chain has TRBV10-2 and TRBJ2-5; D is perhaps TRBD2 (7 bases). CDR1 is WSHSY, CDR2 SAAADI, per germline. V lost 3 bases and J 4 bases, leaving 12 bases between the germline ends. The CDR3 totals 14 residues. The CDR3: CASSEGGARETQYF. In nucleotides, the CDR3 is TGCGCCAGCAGTGAAGGGGGGGCAAGAGAGACCCAGTACTTC.

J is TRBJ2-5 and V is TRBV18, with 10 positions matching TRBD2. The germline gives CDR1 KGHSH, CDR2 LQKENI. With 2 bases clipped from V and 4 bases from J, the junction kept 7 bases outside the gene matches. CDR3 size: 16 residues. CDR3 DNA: TGTGCCAGCTCACCAAAACTAGCGGGGTCCTCAGAGACCCAGTACTTC. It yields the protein CASSPKLAGSSETQYF. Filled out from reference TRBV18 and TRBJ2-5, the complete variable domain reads NAGVMQNPRHLVRRRGQEARLRCSPMKGHSHVYWYRQLPEEGLKFMVYLQKENIIDESGMPKERFSAEFPKEGPSILRIQQVVRGDSAAYFCASSPKLAGSSETQYFGPGTRLLVL.

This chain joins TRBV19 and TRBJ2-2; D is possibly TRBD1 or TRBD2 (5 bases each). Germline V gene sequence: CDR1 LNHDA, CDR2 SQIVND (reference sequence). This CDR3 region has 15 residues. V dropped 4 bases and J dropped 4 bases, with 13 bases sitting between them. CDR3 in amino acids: CASSSGGFGTGELFF. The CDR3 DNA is TGTGCCAGTAGTAGTGGGGGTTTCGGCACCGGGGAGCTGTTTTTT. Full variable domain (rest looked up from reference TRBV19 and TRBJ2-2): DGGITQSPKYLFRKEGQNVTLSCEQNLNHDAMYWYRQDPGQGLRLIYYSQIVNDFQKGDIAEGYSVSREKKESFPLTVTSAQKNPTAFYLCASSSGGFGTGELFFGEGSRLTVL.

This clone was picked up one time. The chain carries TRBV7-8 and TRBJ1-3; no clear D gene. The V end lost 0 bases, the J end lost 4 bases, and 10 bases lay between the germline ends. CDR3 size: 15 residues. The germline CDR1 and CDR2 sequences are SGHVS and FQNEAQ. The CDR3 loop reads CASSLALGRGNTIYF. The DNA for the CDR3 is TGTGCCAGCAGCTTAGCGCTGGGCAGGGGAAACACCATATATTTT.

The chain's CDR3 is CASSLAPGLAGGTNEQFF. CDR3 coding DNA: TGCGCCAGCAGCTTGGCCCCGGGACTAGCGGGGGGTACGAATGAGCAGTTCTTC. The chain combines TRBV5-1 with TRBJ2-1; 15 nucleotides agree with TRBD2. V gave up 0 bases and J gave up 7 bases; unmatched junction bases: 8. Per germline, CDR1 SGHRS and CDR2 YFSETQ. CDR3 size: 18 residues.

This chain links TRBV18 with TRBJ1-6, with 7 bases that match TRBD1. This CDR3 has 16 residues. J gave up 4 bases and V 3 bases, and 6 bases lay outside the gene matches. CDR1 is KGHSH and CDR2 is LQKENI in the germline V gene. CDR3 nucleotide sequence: TGTGCCAGCTCACCCCAAGTACAGGGGTATAATTCACCCCTCCACTTT. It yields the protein CASSPQVQGYNSPLHF.

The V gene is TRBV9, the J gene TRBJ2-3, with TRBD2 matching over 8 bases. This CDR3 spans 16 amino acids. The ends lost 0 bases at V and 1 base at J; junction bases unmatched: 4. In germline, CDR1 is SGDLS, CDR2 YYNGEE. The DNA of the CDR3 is TGTGCCAGCAGCGTAGGGGTCGGGGGGGGCACAGATACGCAGTATTTT. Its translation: CASSVGVGGGTDTQYF. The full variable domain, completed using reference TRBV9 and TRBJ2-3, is DSGVTQTPKHLITATGQRVTLRCSPRSGDLSVYWYQQSLDQGLQFLIQYYNGEERAKGNILERFSAQQFPDLHSELNLSSLELGDSALYFCASSVGVGGGTDTQYFGPGTRLTVL.

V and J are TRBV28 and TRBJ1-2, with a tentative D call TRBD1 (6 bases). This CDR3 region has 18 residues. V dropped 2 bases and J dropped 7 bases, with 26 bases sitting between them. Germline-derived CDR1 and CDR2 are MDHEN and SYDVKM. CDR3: CASSLRGGQLGSQFGYTF. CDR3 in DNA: TGTGCCAGCAGTTTAAGGGGGGGGCAACTCGGCAGCCAATTTGGCTACACCTTC.

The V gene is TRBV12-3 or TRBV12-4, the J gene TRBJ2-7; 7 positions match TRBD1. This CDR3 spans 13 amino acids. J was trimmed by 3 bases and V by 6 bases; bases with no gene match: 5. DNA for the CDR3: TGTGCCAGCAGAAGACAGGGCGACTACGAGCAGTACTTC. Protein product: CASRRQGDYEQYF.

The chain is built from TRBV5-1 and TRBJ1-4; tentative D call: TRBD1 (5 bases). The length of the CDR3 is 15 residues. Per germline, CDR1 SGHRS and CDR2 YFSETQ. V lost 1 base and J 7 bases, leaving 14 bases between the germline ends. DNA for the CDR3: TGCGCCAGCAGCTTGAAGGCAGGGACGGCTGAAAAACTGTTTTTT. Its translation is CASSLKAGTAEKLFF.